This TCR beta chain was found in a study of T-cell memory formation after mild COVID-19. Study information: Most TCR clusters belonged to a single donor.

MiXCR was run by TCRdb on the 5' RACE reads, yielding one entry per CDR3 protein. Of approximately 570,000 distinct CDR3 sequences in the sample, around 17% are singletons; the top ten hold about 11%. CDR1 is SGHVS, CDR2 FQNEAQ, per germline. This CDR3 has 13 amino acids. Trimming stripped 3 bases from V and 6 bases from J, with 10 bases between. Sequencing was done on a sample of PBMCs or a T cell subset sorted from them (not recorded which). The sequence came from an adult woman who had mild COVID-19 (a few samples of this study predate the infection). Cell type and time point are not known. This rearrangement joins TRBV7-8 to TRBJ2-3, with unresolved D. CDR3 sequence: CASSLTNRDTQYF. CDR3 in DNA: TGTGCCAGCAGCTTGACAAACCGGGATACGCAGTATTTT.